Below, 30 T cell receptor beta chains from the same sample are listed, as sequenced in a study of blood T cells in healthy people across ages. For the second PCR, which ran for about 6 to 11 cycles, a sample-barcoded 5' primer and a J-beta primer mix were used. TCRdb called the 5' RACE reads again in MiXCR, with one record for every CDR3 protein. The sample contains 790,000 or so distinct CDR3 sequences, around 50% of which appear only once. The sample was blood. The origin of the receptors is a man at least 80 years old in good health.

The table lists this clonotype with a count of one. This chain joins TRBV6-5 and TRBJ1-2, with 8 bases identical to TRBD1. Germline CDR1 is MNHEY and CDR2 is SVGAGI. This CDR3 has 13 residues. Trimming removed 2 bases from V and 8 bases from J; junction bases left unmatched: 4. CDR3 in amino acids: CASSYADRAGYTF. The CDR3 nucleotides are TGTGCCAGCAGTTACGCGGACAGGGCCGGCTACACCTTC.

This clonotype was recorded a few times. The J gene is TRBJ2-5, the V gene TRBV6-6; the match to TRBD2 covers 7 bases. The germline gives CDR1 MNHNY, CDR2 SVGAGI (reference sequence). The CDR3 runs 15 residues. V shed 2 bases, J shed 1 base, and the junction held 4 bases outside the gene matches. The CDR3 coding sequence is TGTGCCAGCAGTTACCCGGGGGGAGGCCAAGAGACCCAGTACTTC. This encodes CASSYPGGGQETQYF.

This rearrangement joins TRBV20-1 to TRBJ2-1; perhaps TRBD2 as D (6 bases). Germline V gives CDR1 DFQATT, CDR2 SNEGSKA (reference sequence). This CDR3 has 17 residues. V shed 0 bases and J shed 10 bases, with 25 bases lying between them. The CDR3 region is CSARDRREATRRYEQFF. Here the CDR3 DNA reads TGCAGTGCTAGAGATCGCAGGGAGGCGACTAGAAGGTACGAGCAGTTCTTC.

On this clonotype: The junction does not match germline at one end; this may be a read error. The chain employs TRBV5-4 and TRBJ2-3; no clear D. CDR1 and CDR2 from the germline V gene are SGHNT and YYREEE (reference sequence). The CDR3 is made up of 13 amino acids. In DNA form, the CDR3 reads TGTGCCAGCAGGTTGGGGAACACAGATACGCAGTATTTT. Its translation is CASRLGNTDTQYF.

The V call is TRBV28, the J call TRBJ1-1; D remains unclear. Trimming removed 6 bases at V and 2 bases at J, with 16 bases between. The CDR3 runs 15 residues. Germline CDR1 MDHEN, CDR2 SYDVKM. The CDR3 DNA sequence: TGTGCCAGCAGCCACCCCCCAGCAATTAACACTGAAGCTTTCTTT. Encoded protein: CASSHPPAINTEAFF.

This chain connects TRBV15 to TRBJ1-2; D not certain. The CDR3 sequence is 15 residues long. V lost 1 base and J 3 bases, leaving 12 bases between the germline ends. Germline V gene data show CDR1 as LNHNV and CDR2 as YYDKDF (reference sequence). The CDR3 sequence: CATSRGGLGDYGYTF. CDR3 bases: TGTGCCACCAGCAGAGGAGGGCTAGGCGACTATGGCTACACCTTC.

On this clonotype: One base away lies a much larger clone, so this may be a sequencing read error. The genes are TRBV15 and TRBJ2-3, with 10 bases lining up with TRBD1. V was clipped by 0 bases and J by 5 bases; unmatched bases: 5. Germline values: CDR1 LNHNV, CDR2 YYDKDF (reference sequence). The CDR3 runs 16 residues. The CDR3 is CATSRDRDRGRDTQYF. Here the CDR3 DNA reads TGTGCCACCAGCAGAGACCGGGACAGGGGACGAGATACGCAGTATTTT. Based on the CDR3 plus reference TRBV15 and TRBJ2-3, the full variable domain is DAMVIQNPRYQVTQFGKPVTLSCSQTLNHNVMYWYQQKSSQAPKLLFHYYDKDFNNEADTPDNFQSRRPNTSFCFLDIRSPGLGDTAMYLCATSRDRDRGRDTQYFGPGTRLTVL.

The chain links TRBV28 to TRBJ2-5; D could derive from TRBD1 or TRBD2 (5 bases each). Germline V CDR1 and CDR2: MDHEN, SYDVKM. Deletions cut 7 bases from V and 11 bases from J, with 23 bases between. CDR3 length: 14 residues. The CDR3 loop reads CASNSQALSWEQYF. CDR3 in DNA: TGTGCCAGCAACTCACAGGCTTTGTCGTGGGAGCAGTACTTC.

Only a few counts were recorded for this clonotype. V gene TRBV19 combines with J gene TRBJ2-1; D is undetermined. V lost 5 bases, J lost 7 bases, and 15 bases lay in between. CDR3 size: 14 residues. CDR1 LNHDA and CDR2 SQIVND come from the germline V gene (reference sequence). The CDR3 bases are TGTGCCAGTAGTTTAAGTATCGGCCGGAATGAGCAGTTCTTC. It yields the protein CASSLSIGRNEQFF.

CDR3 DNA: TGCGCCAGCAGCTTGGAGGGCCCTACAGGGAGGGGCCAAGAGACCCAGTACTTC. Amino acids: CASSLEGPTGRGQETQYF. The chain joins TRBV5-1 to TRBJ2-5; possibly TRBD2 for D (7 bases). Germline values: CDR1 SGHRS, CDR2 YFSETQ. The CDR3 is 18 amino acids. Trimming removed 0 bases at V and 1 base at J, with 19 bases between.

Comments on this clonotype: A much bigger clone sits one base away, suggesting this may be a read error. This chain links TRBV4-2 with TRBJ1-2; D might be TRBD1 (5 bases). The CDR3 covers 16 residues. In germline, CDR1 is LGHNA, CDR2 YNFKEQ. The CDR3 region is CAGSQDWATRGYGYTF. CDR3 nucleotide sequence: TGTGCCGGCAGCCAAGACTGGGCCACTCGGGGGTATGGCTACACCTTC.

The chain links TRBV5-1 to TRBJ2-3; TRBD1 matches 9 bases. The CDR3 spans 16 residues. Looked up from germline, CDR1 is SGHRS and CDR2 is YFSETQ. Trimming cost V 0 bases and J 3 bases; bases outside gene matches: 5. CDR3 bases: TGCGCCAGCAGCTTGGAGGGGACAGGGTCTACAGATACGCAGTATTTT. Protein sequence: CASSLEGTGSTDTQYF.

The CDR3: CASSVIPRSGGYTF. The CDR3 coding sequence is TGTGCCAGCAGCGTAATCCCCCGGTCGGGGGGCTACACCTTC. This sequence joins TRBV7-2 and TRBJ1-2; D is unclear. This CDR3 is 14 amino acids long. Germline CDR1 and CDR2: SGHTA and FQGNSA. V was trimmed by 5 bases and J by 8 bases, leaving 18 bases between them.

This clonotype has a count of ten or more. V and J are TRBV5-1 and TRBJ2-3; D not certain. Trimming pared 0 bases from V and 0 bases from J, leaving 8 bases between. The CDR3 totals 15 residues. Germline V gene data show CDR1 as SGHRS and CDR2 as YFSETQ. The DNA of the CDR3 is TGCGCCAGCAGCTTGGAAGCCACTAGCACAGATACGCAGTATTTT. Translation: CASSLEATSTDTQYF. Full variable domain (missing parts from reference TRBV5-1 and TRBJ2-3): KAGVTQTPRYLIKTRGQQVTLSCSPISGHRSVSWYQQTPGQGLQFLFEYFSETQRNKGNFPGRFSGRQFSNSRSEMNVSTLELGDSALYLCASSLEATSTDTQYFGPGTRLTVL.

In regard to this clonotype: A read error may account for a junction end that differs from germline. V gene TRBV30 combines with J gene TRBJ2-5, with TRBD2 matching over 12 bases. Germline-derived CDR1 and CDR2 are GTSNPN and SVGIG (reference sequence). This CDR3 is 16 amino acids long. The CDR3 DNA reads as TGTGTCTGGAGCGAAGGACTAGCGGGATCACAAGAGACCCAGTACTTC. It specifies CVWSEGLAGSQETQYF.

V gene TRBV27 combines with J gene TRBJ2-3, with D maybe TRBD1 (6 bases). Germline V CDR1 and CDR2: MNHEY, SMNVEV (reference sequence). This CDR3 has 13 residues. Trimming took 7 bases from V and 6 from J, leaving 14 bases between them. The CDR3 protein is CASTVTGKDTQYF. In nucleotides, the CDR3 is TGTGCCAGCACCGTAACAGGGAAGGATACGCAGTATTTT.

The sample holds one count of this clonotype. The genes are TRBV14 and TRBJ2-1; TRBD2 is a possible D gene (6 bases). Trimming stripped 8 bases from V and 6 bases from J, with 17 bases between. Germline values: CDR1 SGHDN, CDR2 FVKESK. The CDR3 has 14 residues. This CDR3 is CASARRGLSNEQFF. In nucleotides, the CDR3 is TGTGCCAGCGCACGACGGGGACTTTCCAATGAGCAGTTCTTC. Variable domain in full (rest from reference TRBV14 and TRBJ2-1): EAGVTQFPSHSVIEKGQTVTLRCDPISGHDNLYWYRRVMGKEIKFLLHFVKESKQDESGMPNNRFLAERTGGTYSTLKVQPAELEDSGVYFCASARRGLSNEQFFGPGTRLTVL.

The chain joins TRBV7-2 to TRBJ1-1; maybe TRBD1 (5 bases). Germline CDR1 and CDR2: SGHTA and FQGNSA. This CDR3 has 16 amino acids. Trimming cost V 0 bases and J 1 base, with 12 bases left between them. The CDR3, as DNA: TGTGCCAGCAGCTTAGCCTTCAGGGATCCGAACACTGAAGCTTTCTTT. Its protein is CASSLAFRDPNTEAFF.

V and J are TRBV7-2 and TRBJ2-3; D is unresolved. V lost 4 bases and J lost 5, with 13 bases in between. The CDR3 spans 14 residues. Per germline, CDR1 SGHTA and CDR2 FQGNSA. CDR3 amino acids: CASSSPRPLDTQYF. The CDR3 DNA follows: TGTGCCAGCAGCTCCCCCCGTCCCCTAGATACGCAGTATTTT.

The genes are TRBV7-2 and TRBJ1-5; 9 bases map to TRBD1. Unmatched junction bases numbered 7, after V lost 8 bases and J lost 2 bases. CDR1 is SGHTA, CDR2 FQGNSA, per germline. This CDR3 comprises 15 residues. This chain's CDR3 is CASGHGDRGNQPQHF. The CDR3 DNA reads as TGTGCCAGCGGACATGGGGACAGGGGCAATCAGCCCCAGCATTTT.

Details on this clonotype: One base away lies a much larger clone, so this may be a sequencing read error. The chain couples TRBV7-2 to TRBJ2-5, with 13 bases matching TRBD2. J gave up 11 bases and V 1 base, and 13 bases lay outside the gene matches. Germline CDR1 is SGHTA and CDR2 is FQGNSA. The CDR3 sequence is 17 residues long. The CDR3 sequence: CASSLGGLAGEIDEQYF. The CDR3 DNA follows: TGTGCCAGCAGCTTAGGTGGACTAGCGGGAGAAATAGATGAGCAGTACTTC.

The chain carries TRBV21-1 and TRBJ2-3. TRBV21-1 corresponds to a pseudogene. This CDR3 spans 19 amino acids. The CDR3 sequence: CASSKFPTKPDGTTDTQYF. CDR3 bases: TGTGCCAGCAGCAAATTCCCTACTAAGCCTGACGGAACCACAGATACGCAGTATTTT.

In this sample, this clonotype turned up a few times. The chain links TRBV11-1 to TRBJ2-7, with 11 bases aligning to TRBD2. The CDR3 covers 16 residues. The trim removed 2 bases at V and 7 bases at J, leaving 10 bases unmatched. The germline CDR1 and CDR2 sequences are SGHAT and FQDESV (reference sequence). The CDR3 spells CASSLIGTSGRTEQYF. CDR3 DNA sequence: TGTGCCAGCAGCTTAATAGGGACTAGCGGACGTACGGAGCAGTACTTC.

This clonotype was recorded a few times. This chain uses TRBV27 with TRBJ2-1, with D possibly matching TRBD2 (6 bases). Trimming removed 5 bases from V and 5 bases from J, with 13 bases in between. The CDR3 runs to 14 residues. Germline CDR1 and CDR2: MNHEY and SMNVEV (reference sequence). CDR3 nucleotides: TGTGCCAGCAGTCTCCCGACTAGGCACAATGAGCAGTTCTTC. It yields the protein CASSLPTRHNEQFF.

This clonotype was observed a handful of times. The gene calls are TRBV20-1 and TRBJ2-7; perhaps TRBD2 as D (7 bases). The CDR3 covers 16 residues. Germline V gene sequence: CDR1 DFQATT, CDR2 SNEGSKA (reference sequence). V lost 3 bases and J lost 7, with 25 bases in between. The CDR3 bases are TGCAGTGCTAGGGGGGGCGGGAGCCCCTCCTACAATGAGCAGTACTTC. This gives the protein CSARGGGSPSYNEQYF.

This chain joins TRBV7-9 and TRBJ1-4; 8 bases match TRBD1. With V trimmed by 0 bases and J by 5 bases, 2 bases remained unmatched. CDR3 length equals 15 residues. Germline values: CDR1 SEHNR, CDR2 FQNEAQ (reference sequence). The CDR3 DNA reads as TGTGCCAGCAGCTTAGCCCGACAGGGGAATGAAAAACTGTTTTTT. Translated: CASSLARQGNEKLFF.

This clonotype was seen at least ten times. The chain is built from TRBV29-1 and TRBJ2-1, with TRBD2 identical over 7 bases. CDR3 length: 15 amino acids. The germline V gene has CDR1 SQVTM and CDR2 ANQGSEA. Unmatched junction bases numbered 12, after V lost 7 bases and J lost 3 bases. The CDR3 spells CSGAGGGGIYNEQFF. The CDR3 nucleotides read TGCAGCGGCGCTGGGGGGGGAGGAATCTACAATGAGCAGTTCTTC.

This clonotype was picked up many times. J is TRBJ2-1 and V is TRBV12-3 or TRBV12-4; TRBD2 matches at 12 bases. The trim removed 5 bases at V and 6 bases at J, leaving 5 bases unmatched. The CDR3 has 15 amino acids. DNA for the CDR3: TGTGCCAGCAGTCCGGGACTAGCGGGCCCCAATGAGCAGTTCTTC. Translating it yields CASSPGLAGPNEQFF.

This sequence joins TRBV6-1 and TRBJ2-5; TRBD1 aligns across 7 bases. V shed 6 bases and J 2 bases; nucleotides not matched to a gene: 12. CDR3 length: 16 residues. Per germline, CDR1 MNHNS and CDR2 SASEGT. CDR3 DNA: TGTGCCAGCAGGTGGGACAGCGGATCTCTACAAGAGACCCAGTACTTC. It encodes CASRWDSGSLQETQYF.

The chain links TRBV5-1 to TRBJ2-2; D not certain. Germline V gene lookup returns CDR1 SGHRS and CDR2 YFSETQ. The CDR3 runs to 16 residues. Trimming shortened V by 5 bases and J by 0 bases, and 14 bases separated the two germline ends. The CDR3 nucleotides are TGCGCCAGCAGATTAGGGCCCACAGCGAACACCGGGGAGCTGTTTTTT. It codes for CASRLGPTANTGELFF.